The 30 T cell receptor beta chains listed next were all sequenced from one sample in a study of cytomegalovirus exposure and HLA in healthy donors. The PCR was carried out with 60 Vbeta primers and 13 Jbeta primers. Assay: immunoSEQ multiplex PCR; the TCRdb copy retains only in-frame clones and omits some. The sample includes under 150,000 clones, under 10% seen only once; the top ten take 6.5% to 9%. Sequencing used PBMCs. All receptors derive from a woman aged 40 to 50 in good health and CMV-seropositive.

The table lists this clone with a few counts. The J gene is TRBJ1-4, the V gene TRBV5-1; no clear D gene. V lost 5 bases and J 3 bases, leaving 14 bases between the germline ends. The germline gives CDR1 SGHRS, CDR2 YFSETQ. CDR3 length: 15 amino acids. The CDR3 region has the DNA TGCGCCAGCAGTTACAACCCCCAAGCTAATGAAAAACTGTTTTTT. Protein sequence: CASSYNPQANEKLFF.

V and J are TRBV25-1 and TRBJ1-1; weak D call: TRBD1 (6 bases). There are 15 residues in the CDR3. The germline V and J ends were trimmed by 4 bases and 0 bases, with 12 bases remaining between them. Germline CDR1 is MGHDK and CDR2 is SYGVNS. The CDR3 nucleotides are TGTGCCAGCAGTGGACCGGGACATTTGAACACTGAAGCTTTCTTT. This codes for CASSGPGHLNTEAFF.

This clone showed up just a few times. The chain carries TRBV19 and TRBJ2-3; 11 positions agree with TRBD2. Germline CDR1 LNHDA, CDR2 SQIVND (reference sequence). The V and J ends lost 2 bases and 2 bases, in that order; junction bases with no gene match: 9. The CDR3 covers 18 residues. CDR3 DNA: TGTGCCAGTAGTATATTGTCTCTAGCGGGGGGAGTCACAGATACGCAGTATTTT. Its protein is CASSILSLAGGVTDTQYF.

This clone was counted a few times. The chain joins TRBV5-4 to TRBJ1-6; unclear D gene. Trimming cost V 2 bases and J 4 bases, with 10 bases left between them. This CDR3 comprises 15 residues. Looked up from germline, CDR1 is SGHNT and CDR2 is YYREEE (reference sequence). The CDR3 protein is CASSFEGGYNSPLHF. The CDR3 DNA sequence: TGTGCCAGCAGCTTTGAGGGTGGATATAATTCACCCCTCCACTTT.

On this clone itself: Mismatch with germline at one junction end may stem from a read error. J is TRBJ1-1 and V is TRBV2; 7 bases line up with TRBD1. This CDR3 has 13 amino acids. Germline V lookup: CDR1 SNHLY, CDR2 FYNNEI. The CDR3 DNA follows: TGTGCCAGCAGCGAAGACAGGGTCTCTGAAGCTTTCTTT. Protein product: CASSEDRVSEAFF.

V usage is TRBV15 and J usage is TRBJ1-2; the match to TRBD1 covers 11 bases. This CDR3 comprises 16 residues. Trimming removed 1 base from V and 3 bases from J; junction bases left unmatched: 4. In germline, CDR1 is LNHNV, CDR2 YYDKDF (reference sequence). The CDR3 spells CATSRVPGQGDYGYTF. As DNA, the CDR3 is TGTGCCACCAGCAGAGTACCGGGACAGGGGGACTATGGCTACACCTTC.

The chain employs TRBV5-1 and TRBJ2-2, with D unclear. V lost 4 bases and J 0 bases, leaving 13 bases between the germline ends. The CDR3 has 16 amino acids. Per germline, CDR1 SGHRS and CDR2 YFSETQ. CDR3 DNA sequence: TGCGCCAGCAGCCCCGTGCCCCAGGCGAACACCGGGGAGCTGTTTTTT. Translated, it gives CASSPVPQANTGELFF.

The J gene is TRBJ2-7, the V gene TRBV5-4; D perhaps matches TRBD1 (6 bases). The CDR3 length is 14 residues. Germline CDR1 and CDR2: SGHNT and YYREEE (reference sequence). Trimming left V 4 bases short and J 3 bases short, with 14 bases between. The CDR3 region is CASSRGGGNYEQYF. The CDR3 nucleotides read TGTGCCAGCAGCCGTGGGGGCGGCAACTACGAGCAGTACTTC.

In its sample, this clone was seen a few times. J is TRBJ1-3 and V is TRBV5-1, with TRBD1 as a possible D gene (5 bases). V was trimmed by 0 bases and J by 0 bases, leaving 7 bases between them. Germline-derived CDR1 and CDR2 are SGHRS and YFSETQ. The CDR3 consists of 15 residues. CDR3 sequence reads: CASSLGQSSGNTIYF. The CDR3 bases are TGCGCCAGCAGCTTGGGACAGTCCTCTGGAAACACCATATATTTT.

V usage is TRBV14 and J usage is TRBJ1-6, with D tentatively TRBD1 (5 bases). Per the germline V gene, CDR1 is SGHDN and CDR2 is FVKESK. V was trimmed by 1 base and J by 7 bases, leaving 14 bases between them. This CDR3 region has 16 residues. CDR3 amino acids: CASSQVFGAGNSPLHF. DNA for the CDR3: TGTGCCAGCAGCCAAGTGTTTGGGGCAGGGAATTCACCCCTCCACTTT.

The V gene is TRBV11-2, the J gene TRBJ2-1; TRBD2 might be the D (6 bases). Germline CDR1 is SGHAT and CDR2 is FQNNGV. The CDR3 consists of 13 residues. Trimming cost V 5 bases and J 14 bases, with 19 bases left between them. The CDR3 loop is CASSPTSSAIEFF. CDR3 sequence (DNA): TGTGCCAGCAGCCCGACATCTAGCGCGATCGAGTTCTTC.

This clone appeared a few times. The gene calls are TRBV5-1 and TRBJ2-2; the D gene is possibly TRBD2 (7 bases). The CDR3 totals 14 residues. Germline CDR1 is SGHRS and CDR2 is YFSETQ. Deletions cut 4 bases from V and 5 bases from J, with 12 bases between. The CDR3 DNA sequence: TGCGCCAGCAGCCGAGGGGGGGTGACCGGGGAGCTGTTTTTT. Translated: CASSRGGVTGELFF.

This sequence joins TRBV5-1 and TRBJ2-2, with D maybe TRBD2 (6 bases). Germline V gives CDR1 SGHRS, CDR2 YFSETQ. V lost 5 bases to trimming and J lost 1 base, with 12 bases between them. The CDR3 is 15 amino acids. CDR3 bases: TGCGCCAGCAGTACCGGGACTGTGAACACCGGGGAGCTGTTTTTT. Translated, it gives CASSTGTVNTGELFF.

The chain couples TRBV19 to TRBJ2-5; 14 bases fit TRBD2. This CDR3 is built from 20 residues. The V gene end was trimmed by 6 bases and the J gene end by 5 bases; junction bases not matched to a gene: 20. Germline CDR1 is LNHDA and CDR2 is SQIVND (reference sequence). In nucleotides, the CDR3 is TGTGCCAGTAGGGGGACTAGCGGGGGCGAGCACGCATCGCGGAAGGAGACCCAGTACTTC. The encoded protein is CASRGTSGGEHASRKETQYF.

This clone occurred a few times. This sequence joins TRBV15 and TRBJ2-5, with a possible D match to TRBD1 (6 bases). V lost 8 bases and J lost 0, with 10 bases in between. The CDR3 has 13 amino acids. Germline V lookup: CDR1 LNHNV, CDR2 YYDKDF (reference sequence). In DNA form, the CDR3 reads TGTGCCACCTCCGGGACATACCAAGAGACCCAGTACTTC. Its translation: CATSGTYQETQYF.

J is TRBJ2-1 and V is TRBV29-1; 12 nucleotides agree with TRBD2. From germline, CDR1 is SQVTM and CDR2 ANQGSEA. The junction had 17 bases not matched to a gene; V was cut back by 6 bases and J by 2 bases. The CDR3 extends over 19 amino acids. In DNA, the CDR3 is TGCAGCGTATGGCCACTGGTGGCTAGCGGGGGGGAGACCTACAATGAGCAGTTCTTC. Residues: CSVWPLVASGGETYNEQFF.

The chain joins TRBV5-1 to TRBJ2-7, with 8 bases fitting TRBD1. The CDR3 sequence is 14 residues long. Unmatched junction bases numbered 8, after V lost 5 bases and J lost 4 bases. Germline V lookup: CDR1 SGHRS, CDR2 YFSETQ. In nucleotides, the CDR3 is TGCGCCAGCAGGGGCGGACAGGGCGGTTACGAGCAGTACTTC. Residues: CASRGGQGGYEQYF.

This clone has more than one count but fewer than ten. The rearrangement uses TRBV6-5 and TRBJ1-3, with D unclear. The CDR3 consists of 12 residues. Germline CDR1 reads MNHEY; CDR2 reads SVGAGI. Trimming took 6 bases from V and 0 from J, leaving 3 bases between them. This CDR3 is CASRASGNTIYF. The CDR3, as DNA: TGTGCCAGCAGGGCCTCTGGAAACACCATATATTTT.

This clone was seen a few times. The chain links TRBV19 to TRBJ2-7; D ambiguous. Germline V gene sequence: CDR1 LNHDA, CDR2 SQIVND (reference sequence). The CDR3 sequence is 14 residues long. V shed 5 bases and J shed 2 bases, with 13 bases lying between them. CDR3 sequence: CASSAVIETYEQYF. CDR3 nucleotides: TGTGCCAGTAGTGCGGTGATAGAAACCTACGAGCAGTACTTC.

This clone was counted only a few times. V gene TRBV29-1 combines with J gene TRBJ2-2; 13 nucleotides match TRBD2. Looked up from germline, CDR1 is SQVTM and CDR2 is ANQGSEA. The CDR3 totals 16 residues. V shed 6 bases, J shed 3 bases, and the junction held 7 bases outside the gene matches. The CDR3: CSVELAGGPDTGELFF. CDR3 nucleotides: TGCAGCGTGGAACTAGCGGGGGGGCCGGACACCGGGGAGCTGTTTTTT.

This clone was seen only a few times. The J gene is TRBJ1-1, the V gene TRBV28, with D perhaps matching TRBD1 (6 bases). Germline values: CDR1 MDHEN, CDR2 SYDVKM. The CDR3 runs 15 residues. Trimming left V 5 bases short and J 3 bases short, with 16 bases between. The CDR3 sequence: CASSARRGWDTEAFF. The CDR3 bases are TGTGCCAGCAGTGCTCGAAGGGGGTGGGACACTGAAGCTTTCTTT.

V usage is TRBV5-4 and J usage is TRBJ2-7; 12 positions agree with TRBD1. In germline, CDR1 is SGHNT, CDR2 YYREEE (reference sequence). The CDR3 covers 16 residues. V shed 6 bases and J 2 bases; nucleotides not matched to a gene: 9. For the CDR3, the DNA is TGTGCCAGCAACCGTCGGGACAGGGGGCCCCCCTACGAGCAGTACTTC. Its protein is CASNRRDRGPPYEQYF.

This clone was seen only a few times. J is TRBJ1-5 and V is TRBV19; maybe TRBD1 (5 bases). V lost 2 bases and J 6 bases, leaving 14 bases between the germline ends. There are 15 residues in the CDR3. The germline gives CDR1 LNHDA, CDR2 SQIVND (reference sequence). The CDR3 loop is CASSIMAGMGQPQHF. The CDR3 nucleotides are TGTGCCAGTAGTATAATGGCAGGGATGGGTCAGCCCCAGCATTTT.

This clone appeared a few times. The rearrangement uses TRBV6-6 and TRBJ2-7, with D possibly matching TRBD1 (6 bases). V gave up 6 bases and J gave up 2 bases, with 11 bases separating them. The CDR3 runs 13 residues. Germline CDR1 MNHNY, CDR2 SVGAGI (reference sequence). The CDR3 DNA sequence: TGTGCCAGCAGCCAACGGGACACCTACGAGCAGTACTTC. Encoded protein: CASSQRDTYEQYF.

This clone turned up a few times. The gene calls are TRBV5-1 and TRBJ1-6; maybe TRBD1 (5 bases). Looked up from germline, CDR1 is SGHRS and CDR2 is YFSETQ. This CDR3 comprises 17 residues. The germline V and J ends were trimmed by 0 bases and 8 bases, with 18 bases remaining between them. The CDR3 DNA follows: TGCGCCAGCAGCTTGGCCGAAGGATCAGGGTCCCATTCACCCCTCCACTTT. This gives the protein CASSLAEGSGSHSPLHF.

This clone was seen only once. The genes are TRBV9 and TRBJ2-1; a weak D match, TRBD1 (6 bases). CDR1 SGDLS and CDR2 YYNGEE come from the germline V gene. This CDR3 comprises 17 residues. V was pared by 2 bases and J by 0 bases, with 15 bases between. The CDR3 loop reads CASSVRRTESSYNEQFF. Written as DNA, the CDR3 is TGTGCCAGCAGCGTGCGTAGGACAGAAAGCTCCTACAATGAGCAGTTCTTC.

V usage is TRBV2 and J usage is TRBJ1-6; possibly TRBD1 for D (5 bases). V lost 8 bases to trimming and J lost 7 bases, with 12 bases between them. Germline CDR1 and CDR2: SNHLY and FYNNEI. The CDR3 contains 13 residues. The CDR3 loop reads CASWGSENSPLHF. The DNA of the CDR3 is TGTGCCAGCTGGGGCAGCGAGAATTCACCCCTCCACTTT.

The chain joins TRBV21-1 to TRBJ2-5; the table's TRBD2 call for D was not verified on the DNA. TRBV21-1 is deemed a pseudogene. The CDR3 totals 10 residues. CDR3 in amino acids: CASSKSEQYF. The CDR3 DNA is TGTGCCAGCAGCAAAAGTGAGCAGTACTTC.

In this sample, this clone turned up a few times. The junction and the germline gene differ at one end; a read error may be behind it. Different DNA sequences within this sample yield the same CDR3. The chain uses TRBV7-9 and TRBJ2-7, with D perhaps TRBD1 (6 bases). Germline CDR1 reads SEHNR; CDR2 reads FQNEAQ (reference sequence). The CDR3 is made up of 16 amino acids. CDR3 sequence reads: CDSSLEAGARPYEQYF. CDR3 nucleotide sequence: TGTGACAGCAGCTTAGAGGCAGGGGCCAGACCATACGAGCAGTACTTT.

The V and J genes are TRBV7-9 and TRBJ2-2, with 9 bases identical to TRBD2. V lost 6 bases, J lost 0 bases, and 2 bases stayed unmatched. This CDR3 is built from 15 residues. Germline CDR1 is SEHNR and CDR2 is FQNEAQ (reference sequence). CDR3 DNA: TGTGCCAGCAGATCTAGCGGGACGAACACCGGGGAGCTGTTTTTT. Amino acids: CASRSSGTNTGELFF.